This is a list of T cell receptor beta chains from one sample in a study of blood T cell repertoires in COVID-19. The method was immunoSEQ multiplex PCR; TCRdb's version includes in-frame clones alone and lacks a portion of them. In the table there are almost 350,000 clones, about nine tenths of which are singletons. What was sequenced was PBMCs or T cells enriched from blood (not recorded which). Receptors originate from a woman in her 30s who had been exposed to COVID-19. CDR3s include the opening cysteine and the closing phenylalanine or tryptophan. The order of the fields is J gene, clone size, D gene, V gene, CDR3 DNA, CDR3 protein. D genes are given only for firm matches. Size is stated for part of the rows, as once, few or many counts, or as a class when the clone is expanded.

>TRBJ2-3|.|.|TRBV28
TGTGCCAGCAGCTCGTTTATCGGGGGCACAGATACGCAGTATTTT
CASSSFIGGTDTQYF
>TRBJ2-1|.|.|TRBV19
TGTGCCAGTAGCCAGGGGATGATGTACGACAATGAGCAGTTCTTC
CASSQGMMYDNEQFF
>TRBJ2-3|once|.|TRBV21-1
TGTGCCAGCAGCAAAGAAACGAGGCGGGAGGCGCCAGATACGCAGTATTTT
CASSKETRREAPDTQYF
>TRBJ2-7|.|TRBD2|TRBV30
TGTGCCTGGAGAGTAGCGGGGGCTTACGAGCAGTACTTC
CAWRVAGAYEQYF
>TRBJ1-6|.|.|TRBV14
TGTGCCAGCAGCGACGACAGGAGCTCCTATAATTCACCCCTCCACTTT
CASSDDRSSYNSPLHF
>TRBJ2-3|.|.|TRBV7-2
TGTGCCAGCAGCTACACGGGACAATTGATGCAGTATTTT
CASSYTGQLMQYF
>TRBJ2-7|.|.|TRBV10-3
TGTGCCATCAGTGAGTCGCGAGAGCAGTACTTC
CAISESREQYF
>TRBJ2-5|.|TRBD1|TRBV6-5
TGTGCCAGCAGTACAGGACAGGGGTCCGAGACCCAGTACTTC
CASSTGQGSETQYF
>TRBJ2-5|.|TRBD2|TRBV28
TGTGCCAGCCTAGCGGGAGGGCCAGGGGAGACCCAGTACTTC
CASLAGGPGETQYF
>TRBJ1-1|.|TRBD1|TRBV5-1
TGCGCCAGCAGCAAGGGGACAGCCAACACTGAAGCTTTCTTT
CASSKGTANTEAFF
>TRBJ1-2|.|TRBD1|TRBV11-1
TGTGCCAGCAGCTCGACCGGGACAGTTAGGGGGAATGGCTACACCTTC
CASSSTGTVRGNGYTF
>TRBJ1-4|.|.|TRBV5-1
TGCGCCAGCAGCTTGGCGGGGAGGGGTGAAAAACTGTTTTTT
CASSLAGRGEKLFF
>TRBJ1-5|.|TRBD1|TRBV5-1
TGCGCCAGCAGCTTGGGGACAGGGGGGGATCAGCCCCAGCATTTT
CASSLGTGGDQPQHF
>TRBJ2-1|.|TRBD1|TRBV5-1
TGCGCCAGCAGCCTGGACAGGTTCTACAATGAGCAGTTCTTC
CASSLDRFYNEQFF
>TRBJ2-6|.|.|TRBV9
TGTGCCAGCAGCGTAGCTACGCTATCTGGGGCCAACGTCCTGACTTTC
CASSVATLSGANVLTF
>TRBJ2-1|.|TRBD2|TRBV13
TGTGCCAGCAGCCTACTAGCGTACCAAACCTACAATGAGCAGTTCTTC
CASSLLAYQTYNEQFF
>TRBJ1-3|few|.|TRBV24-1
TGTGCCACCAGTGACTCACAAGGAAACACCATATATTTT
CATSDSQGNTIYF
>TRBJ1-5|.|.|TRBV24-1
TGTGCCACCAGTGATCATCAGGAAAATCAGCCCCAGCATTTT
CATSDHQENQPQHF
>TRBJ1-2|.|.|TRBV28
TGTGCCAGCAGTTTGGGGGGAGGCCGCTGGGGCTACACCTTC
CASSLGGGRWGYTF
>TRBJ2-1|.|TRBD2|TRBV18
TGTGCCAGCTCACCGTTTAGCGGGAGGGTATACAATGAGCAGTTCTTC
CASSPFSGRVYNEQFF
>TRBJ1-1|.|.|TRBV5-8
TGTGCCAGCAGCTTGGGCCTAAACACTGAAGCTTTCTTT
CASSLGLNTEAFF
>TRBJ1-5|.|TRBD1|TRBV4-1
TGCGCCAGCAGCCAATTGACAGGGAATCAGAACAATCAGCCCCAGCATTTT
CASSQLTGNQNNQPQHF
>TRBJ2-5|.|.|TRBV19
TGTGCCAGTAGTTCGTTTGGGGCAGGGGCAGAGACCCAGTACTTC
CASSSFGAGAETQYF
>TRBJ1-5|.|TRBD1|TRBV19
TGTGCCAGTACCGTGACAGGGTTCAATCAGCCCCAGCATTTT
CASTVTGFNQPQHF
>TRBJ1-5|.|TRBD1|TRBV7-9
TGTGCCAGCAGCTTAGGAGGACAGGGGCCCCTCATGACCCAGCATTTT
CASSLGGQGPLMTQHF
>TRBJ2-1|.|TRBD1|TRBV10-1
TGCGCCAGCAGCGTCGACAGGGACCGTGAGCAGTTCTTC
CASSVDRDREQFF
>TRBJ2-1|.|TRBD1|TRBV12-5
TGTGCTAGTGGTTTGGTGACAGGGGGGGAGCAGTTCTTC
CASGLVTGGEQFF
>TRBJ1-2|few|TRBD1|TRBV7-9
TGTGCCAGCAGCCGGGACAGGGGATATGATGGCTACACCTTC
CASSRDRGYDGYTF
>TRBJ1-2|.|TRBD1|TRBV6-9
TGTGCCAGCAGTTACGCGGACAGGGGGCAAGCTAACTATGGCTACACCTTC
CASSYADRGQANYGYTF
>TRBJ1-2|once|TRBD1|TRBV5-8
TGTGCCAGCAGCTTGGATGCAGGGGGTGGCTACACCTTC
CASSLDAGGGYTF
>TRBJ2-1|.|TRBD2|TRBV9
TGTGCCAGCAGCGTAGCATCTAGCGGGATATACAATGAGCAGTTCTTC
CASSVASSGIYNEQFF
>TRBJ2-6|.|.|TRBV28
TGTGCCAGCACCATCAGATCCTCTGGGGCCAACGTCCTGACTTTC
CASTIRSSGANVLTF
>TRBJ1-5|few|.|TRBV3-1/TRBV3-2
TGTGCCAGCAGCACGAGGGGGTCCGGGCAGCCCCAGCATTTT
CASSTRGSGQPQHF
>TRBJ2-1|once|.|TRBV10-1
TGCGCCAGCAGTGAGGGGGGACTTGCCGGCTCCTACAATGAGCAGTTCTTC
CASSEGGLAGSYNEQFF
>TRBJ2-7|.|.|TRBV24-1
TGTGCCACCAGTTATGGGAGCTCCTACGAGCAGTACTTC
CATSYGSSYEQYF
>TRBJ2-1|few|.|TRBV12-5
TGTGCTAGTGGACTACACAATGAGCAGTTCTTC
CASGLHNEQFF
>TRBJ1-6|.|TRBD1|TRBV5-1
TGCGCCAGCAGCCCGGACAGGGGTGGTTCACCCCTCCACTTT
CASSPDRGGSPLHF
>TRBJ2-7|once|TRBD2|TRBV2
TGTGCCAGCAGTGAACGACTAGCGGGATCCCAGTACGAGCAGTACTTC
CASSERLAGSQYEQYF
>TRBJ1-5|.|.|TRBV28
TGTGCCAGCAGTCTCCCAGGTCGGGGGGCACAGCCCCAGCATTTT
CASSLPGRGAQPQHF
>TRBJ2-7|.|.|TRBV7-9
TGTGCCAGCAGCTCCACTGCTGGGACATCCCACGAGCAGTACTTC
CASSSTAGTSHEQYF
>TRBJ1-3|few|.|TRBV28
TGTGCCAGCAGTTTACCGAGGCAGATCTCTGGAAACACCATATATTTT
CASSLPRQISGNTIYF
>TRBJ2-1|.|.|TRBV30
TGTGCCTGGAGTGATCCGGAGCAGCAGTTCTTC
CAWSDPEQQFF
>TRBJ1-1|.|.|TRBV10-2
TGCGCCAGCAGCCCCGCAACTAATTTGAACACTGAAGCTTTCTTT
CASSPATNLNTEAFF
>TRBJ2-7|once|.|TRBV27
TGTGCCAGCAGTTCGAGGAGGATCTACGAGCAGTACTTC
CASSSRRIYEQYF
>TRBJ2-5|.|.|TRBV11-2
TGTGCCAGCAGCTTCAGTGGGTTACTTAGGATTTGCGGGACCCAGTACTTC
CASSFSGLLRICGTQYF
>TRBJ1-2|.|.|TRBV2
TGTGCCAGCAGTCTCGACAGACACGGCTACACCTTC
CASSLDRHGYTF
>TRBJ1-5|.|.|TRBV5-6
TGTGCCAGCAGCTTGGCCGGGGGGGGTCAGCCCCAGCATTTT
CASSLAGGGQPQHF
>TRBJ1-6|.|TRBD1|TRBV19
TGTGCCAGTAGTCTTGGGACAGGGGCGAATAATTCACCCCTCCACTTT
CASSLGTGANNSPLHF
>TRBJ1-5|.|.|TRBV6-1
TGTGCCAGCAGTGAAGCGGGCGGGGACAATCAGCCCCAGCATTTT
CASSEAGGDNQPQHF
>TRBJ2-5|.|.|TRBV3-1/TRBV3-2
TGTGCCAGCAGCCCATTAGCGGAACAAGAGACCCAGTACTTC
CASSPLAEQETQYF
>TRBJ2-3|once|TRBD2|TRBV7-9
TGTGCCAGCAGCCAGCCTAGCGGGGGCACAGATACGCAGTATTTT
CASSQPSGGTDTQYF
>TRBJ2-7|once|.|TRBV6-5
TGTGCCAGCAGGAGAGACAGAGTAATCTACGAGCAGTACTTC
CASRRDRVIYEQYF
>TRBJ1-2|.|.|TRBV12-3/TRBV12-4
TGTGCCAGCAGCCCGCGGGACTATGGCTACACCTTC
CASSPRDYGYTF
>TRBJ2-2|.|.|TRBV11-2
TGTGCCAGCAGCCCAAGGGGTTGGGTCCCGTCGAACACCGGGGAGCTGTTTTTT
CASSPRGWVPSNTGELFF
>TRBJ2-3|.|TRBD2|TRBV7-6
TGTGCCAGCAGCGCCCGGGGAGCGGGAGTGAATACGCAGTATTTT
CASSARGAGVNTQYF
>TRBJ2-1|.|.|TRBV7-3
TGTGCCAGCAGCCCGACTGGACTAAATGAGCAGTTCTTC
CASSPTGLNEQFF
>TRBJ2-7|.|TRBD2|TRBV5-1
TGCGCCAGCAGTTTAGCGGGAGGTCCTGGGGGCGAGCAGTACTTC
CASSLAGGPGGEQYF
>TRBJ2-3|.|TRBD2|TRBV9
TGTGCCAGCAGCGTAGAAGGTAGCGGGAGTGATACGCAGTATTTT
CASSVEGSGSDTQYF
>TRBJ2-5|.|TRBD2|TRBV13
TGTGCCAGCAGTGGTGGGGGGGAGGAGACCCAGTACTTC
CASSGGGEETQYF
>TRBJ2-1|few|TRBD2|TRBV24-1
TGTGCCACCAGTGACCCGAACCCCGGACTAGCAGGGGAGGGTTCCTCCTACAATGAGCAGTTCTTC
CATSDPNPGLAGEGSSYNEQFF